The 3 T cell receptor beta chains given below trace back to one sample, sequenced in a study of response to subunit inactivated influenza vaccine. MiXCR, run by TCRdb on the RT-PCR reads, gives a single entry per CDR3 protein. The data contain about 780,000 distinct CDR3 sequences, around 20% of them singletons. Sequencing was performed on PBMCs from blood, taken 5 to 6 days after vaccination. The receptors were sampled from a man aged 50-59 years who received an inactivated influenza vaccine.

The chain recombines TRBV24-1 with TRBJ2-1; D unresolved. The CDR3 is made up of 15 amino acids. Between the trimmed V and J ends, which lost 0 bases and 1 base, there was a span of 6 bases. Germline-derived CDR1 and CDR2 are KGHDR and SFDVKD. The CDR3 DNA reads TGTGCCACCAGTGATTTGACGGGTTCCTACAATGAGCAGTTCTTC. Amino acid sequence: CATSDLTGSYNEQFF.

The chain has TRBV3-1 and TRBJ1-5; no firm D call. CDR1 is LGHDT, CDR2 YNNKEL, per germline (reference sequence). V was cut by 5 bases and J by 7 bases, with 15 bases left in between. The CDR3 is 14 residues long. CDR3 region: CASSTGRFGQPQHF. The CDR3, as DNA: TGTGCCAGCAGCACCGGGAGGTTTGGGCAGCCCCAGCATTTT.

J is TRBJ2-7 and V is TRBV20-1, with no clear D. Germline lookup yields CDR1 DFQATT and CDR2 SNEGSKA (reference sequence). Trimming took off 6 bases at V and 2 bases at J, with 8 bases between the two ends. CDR3 size: 11 residues. In DNA, the CDR3 is TGCAGTGCCCCAGATACCTACGAGCAGTACTTC. This translates into CSAPDTYEQYF.